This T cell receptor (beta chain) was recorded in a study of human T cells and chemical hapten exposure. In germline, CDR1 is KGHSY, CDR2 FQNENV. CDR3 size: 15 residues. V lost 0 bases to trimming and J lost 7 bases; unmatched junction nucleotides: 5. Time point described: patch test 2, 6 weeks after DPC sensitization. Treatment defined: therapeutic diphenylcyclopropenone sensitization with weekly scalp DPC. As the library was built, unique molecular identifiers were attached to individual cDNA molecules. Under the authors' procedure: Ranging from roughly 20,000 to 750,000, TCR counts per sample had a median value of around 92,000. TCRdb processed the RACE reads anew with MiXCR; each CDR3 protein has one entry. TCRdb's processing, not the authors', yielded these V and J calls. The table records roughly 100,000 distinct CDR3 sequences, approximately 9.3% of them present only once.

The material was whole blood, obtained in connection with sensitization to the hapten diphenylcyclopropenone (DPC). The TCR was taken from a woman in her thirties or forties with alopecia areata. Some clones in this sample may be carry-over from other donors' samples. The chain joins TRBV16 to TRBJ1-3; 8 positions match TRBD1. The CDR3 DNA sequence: TGTGCCAGCAGCCAATCAGGAGGGACAGGCAACACCATATATTTT. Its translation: CASSQSGGTGNTIYF.